The next 23 T cell receptor beta chains were all read from a single sample in a study of CD8+CD57+ T cells in acquired aplastic anemia. Profiling of TCR beta VDJ combinations and CDR3 sequences used genomic DNA as template. TCRdb fed the reads into MiXCR, producing one record per CDR3 protein. The sample has some 200,000 distinct CDR3 sequences, roughly half seen once. Patients chosen for sequencing had CD8+CD57+ cells that had expanded, as shown by flow cytometry. Sequenced material: sorted CD4+, CD8+, or CD8+CD57+ T cells (not recorded which) from PBMCs. The receptors here all came from a human donor with aplastic anemia.

With respect to this clonotype: A much larger clone is a single base away; this may be a read error. The V call is TRBV4-1, the J call TRBJ1-2; no clear D. From germline, CDR1 is MGHRA and CDR2 YSYEKL. The CDR3 is 15 amino acids. Trimming stripped 1 base from V and 2 bases from J, with 11 bases between. The CDR3 here is CASSQAGLLNYGYTF. As DNA, the CDR3 is TGCGCCAGCAGCCAAGCAGGACTGTTGAACTATGGCTACACCTTC.

The rearrangement joins TRBV25-1 to TRBJ2-5, with D perhaps TRBD1 or TRBD2 (6 bases each). The germline V and J ends were trimmed by 0 bases and 2 bases, with 10 bases remaining between them. This CDR3 has 15 amino acids. From germline, CDR1 is MGHDK and CDR2 SYGVNS. The CDR3 sequence: CASSEYRGAQETQYF. Written as DNA, the CDR3 is TGTGCCAGCAGTGAATATAGGGGGGCACAAGAGACCCAGTACTTC.

The V gene is TRBV10-3, the J gene TRBJ1-6; 8 positions agree with TRBD1. CDR3 length equals 14 residues. Germline CDR1 reads ENHRY; CDR2 reads SYGVKD. The ends lost 6 bases at V and 10 bases at J; junction bases unmatched: 8. The CDR3, as DNA: TGTGCCATCAGGAACGGACAGGGAGAGTCACCCCTCCACTTT. Encoded protein: CAIRNGQGESPLHF.

In DNA form, the CDR3 reads TGTGCCAGCAGTGTAGGAGTGACCTACGAGCAGTACTTC. It codes for CASSVGVTYEQYF. This chain links TRBV6-1 with TRBJ2-7; D gene uncertain. V gave up 4 bases and J gave up 2 bases, with 9 bases separating them. The CDR3 is 13 residues long. The V gene's germline CDR1 is MNHNS and CDR2 SASEGT.

The CDR3 here is CASSQVESSGKYF. In nucleotides, the CDR3 is TGTGCCAGCAGCCAAGTAGAGTCTAGCGGAAAGTACTTC. The chain employs TRBV3-1 and TRBJ2-7; the match to TRBD2 covers 7 bases. Germline values: CDR1 LGHDT, CDR2 YNNKEL (reference sequence). The CDR3 has 13 amino acids. The J segment lost 11 bases and the V segment lost 1 base, leaving 8 bases of the junction unmatched.

This clonotype has only a few counts. This chain joins TRBV12-3 or TRBV12-4 and TRBJ2-7; TRBD2 agrees at 11 bases. This CDR3 comprises 14 residues. V trimming: 5 bases; J trimming: 5 bases; junction bases outside the gene matches: 5. The CDR3 sequence: CASSTSGSSHEQYF. For the CDR3, the DNA is TGTGCCAGCAGTACTAGCGGGAGCAGCCACGAGCAGTACTTC.

The V and J genes are TRBV11-1 and TRBJ1-2, with 10 bases identical to TRBD1. Germline loops: CDR1 SGHAT, CDR2 FQDESV (reference sequence). With 4 bases clipped from V and 7 bases from J, the junction kept 12 bases outside the gene matches. The CDR3 is made up of 16 amino acids. This CDR3 is CASSSPKGTGEVGYTF. The CDR3 DNA reads as TGTGCCAGCAGCTCACCAAAAGGGACAGGGGAGGTTGGCTACACCTTC.

About this clonotype itself: One end of the junction does not line up with germline, which may come from a read error. The chain couples TRBV18 to TRBJ1-4, with 7 bases that match TRBD1. Germline V gene sequence: CDR1 KGHSH, CDR2 LQKENI. CDR3 size: 15 residues. This CDR3 reads CASSPQQGKNEKLFF. CDR3 nucleotides: TGTGCCAGCTCACCGCAACAGGGGAAAAATGAAAAGCTGTTTTTT.

Turning to this clonotype: Given the absence of the conserved phenylalanine or tryptophan at the CDR3 end, a read error is likely. The DNA is omitted, as the CDR3 cannot be located on it reliably, and the CDR3 follows TCRdb's listing. The chain couples TRBV29-1 to TRBJ2-7; the table's D call, TRBD1, was not checked against the DNA. Germline V gene lookup returns CDR1 SQVTM and CDR2 ANQGSEA. The CDR3 is 10 amino acids in total, end residues counted. Here the CDR3 reads CSVEQGAMYL.

This clonotype was counted at least ten times. The rearrangement joins TRBV20-1 to TRBJ2-7; the match to TRBD2 covers 8 bases. J was trimmed by 4 bases and V by 2 bases; bases with no gene match: 10. Germline V gives CDR1 DFQATT, CDR2 SNEGSKA (reference sequence). The CDR3 spans 15 residues. The DNA for the CDR3 is TGCAGTGCTAGATCGGGGAGCGGGAGTGGTTACGAGCAGTACTTC. It is translated as CSARSGSGSGYEQYF.

A single count supports this clonotype. This chain links TRBV12-3 or TRBV12-4 with TRBJ2-3; maybe TRBD1 (5 bases). V was shortened by 4 bases and J by 4 bases, with 15 bases between the two germline ends. The CDR3 is 15 residues long. CDR3 nucleotide sequence: TGTGCCAGCAGTTCCCAGGCAGGGAAGGCAGATACGCAGTATTTT. Translating it yields CASSSQAGKADTQYF.

The rearrangement links TRBV19 to TRBJ2-1; TRBD2 matches at 14 bases. Germline CDR1 and CDR2: LNHDA and SQIVND (reference sequence). The CDR3 length is 15 residues. Unmatched junction bases numbered 0, after V lost 1 base and J lost 7 bases. The CDR3 region is CASSIGLAGGNEQFF. The CDR3 DNA reads as TGTGCCAGTAGTATAGGACTAGCGGGGGGGAATGAGCAGTTCTTC.

This clonotype was observed many times. A clone one base away is much larger, so this may be a read error. The chain uses TRBV25-1 and TRBJ1-1; possible D gene TRBD1, 6 bases. This CDR3 is built from 14 residues. The germline gives CDR1 MGHDK, CDR2 SYGVNS. The CDR3 nucleotides read TGTGCCAGCAGTGAAAAGCAGGGGAGGGCTGAAGATTTCTTT. It specifies CASSEKQGRAEDFF.

The chain is built from TRBV6-1 and TRBJ2-3; 9 positions agree with TRBD1. The CDR3 contains 16 residues. Germline assignment: CDR1 MNHNS and CDR2 SASEGT. V shed 7 bases, J shed 8 bases, and the junction held 16 bases outside the gene matches. The CDR3, as DNA: TGTGCCAGCAACCGAACGCCGGGACAGGGAGACCCTACGCAGTATTTT. This gives the protein CASNRTPGQGDPTQYF.

This clonotype was seen once. V usage is TRBV20-1 and J usage is TRBJ2-7; TRBD2 matches 8 bases. CDR3 size: 13 residues. V was clipped by 3 bases and J by 7 bases; unmatched bases: 8. Germline loops: CDR1 DFQATT, CDR2 SNEGSKA (reference sequence). Written as DNA, the CDR3 is TGCAGTGCTAGTGCAGCGGGAGTAGGTGAGCAGTACTTC. This gives the protein CSASAAGVGEQYF.

This clonotype has a count of ten or more. The chain uses TRBV11-2 and TRBJ1-3; D remains ambiguous. Germline V gene sequence: CDR1 SGHAT, CDR2 FQNNGV. The germline V and J ends were trimmed by 2 bases and 0 bases, with 8 bases remaining between them. The CDR3 has 15 amino acids. The CDR3 loop is CASSLLQSSGNTIYF. CDR3 DNA: TGTGCCAGCAGCTTACTTCAGAGCTCTGGAAACACCATATATTTT.

The sample holds many counts of this clonotype. The chain has TRBV6-5 and TRBJ1-2; 7 nucleotides match TRBD1. The CDR3 is 15 residues long. Per germline, CDR1 MNHEY and CDR2 SVGAGI. J was trimmed by 0 bases and V by 4 bases; bases with no gene match: 5. The CDR3 DNA reads as TGTGCCAGCAGTTTTGGACAGGAGACTAACTATGGCTACACCTTC. As protein: CASSFGQETNYGYTF.

This clonotype was picked up many times. The rearrangement links TRBV2 to TRBJ1-2; D unclear. The V gene's germline CDR1 is SNHLY and CDR2 FYNNEI. The CDR3 spans 13 residues. Deletions cut 4 bases from V and 0 bases from J, with 6 bases between. As DNA, the CDR3 is TGTGCCAGCAGTGCAACGGCTAACTATGGCTACACCTTC. This gives the protein CASSATANYGYTF. Drawing the rest from reference TRBV2 and TRBJ1-2, the complete variable domain is EPEVTQTPSHQVTQMGQEVILRCVPISNHLYFYWYRQILGQKVEFLVSFYNNEISEKSEIFDDQFSVERPDGSNFTLKIRSTKLEDSAMYFCASSATANYGYTFGSGTRLTVV.

The chain couples TRBV4-3 to TRBJ2-1, with D perhaps matching TRBD1 (6 bases). The V gene lost 3 bases and the J gene lost 0 bases, with 12 bases spanning the gap. The CDR3 is made up of 16 amino acids. From germline, CDR1 is LGHNA and CDR2 YSLEER. The CDR3 reads CASSHTGNPSYNEQFF. CDR3 DNA: TGCGCCAGCAGCCACACAGGGAATCCCTCCTACAATGAGCAGTTCTTC.

Many counts were recorded for this clonotype. The V gene is TRBV19, the J gene TRBJ2-2; D is ambiguous. CDR1 is LNHDA, CDR2 SQIVND, per germline (reference sequence). The CDR3 is 15 residues long. Trimming shortened V by 10 bases and J by 1 base, and 16 bases separated the two germline ends. DNA of the CDR3: TGTGCCACGGCAGGTCCGCACAGGAACACCGGGGAGCTGTTTTTT. Translated, it gives CATAGPHRNTGELFF.

This clonotype showed up just a few times. The V gene is TRBV4-3, the J gene TRBJ2-6, with D tentatively TRBD1 (6 bases). The V gene's germline CDR1 is LGHNA and CDR2 YSLEER. CDR3 length: 18 residues. V was pared by 0 bases and J by 0 bases, with 12 bases between. CDR3 protein: CASSQEGAGLSGANVLTF. CDR3 coding DNA: TGCGCCAGCAGCCAAGAGGGGGCAGGGCTCTCTGGGGCCAACGTCCTGACTTTC.

J is TRBJ1-2 and V is TRBV2, with D possibly matching TRBD1 (6 bases). The CDR3 has 13 residues. V shed 3 bases and J shed 8 bases, with 13 bases lying between them. Germline V gene data show CDR1 as SNHLY and CDR2 as FYNNEI. The CDR3 sequence: CASSDLQGGGYTF. The CDR3 DNA reads as TGTGCCAGCAGTGATTTACAGGGTGGGGGCTACACCTTC.

In this sample, this clonotype turned up many times. This sequence joins TRBV12-3 or TRBV12-4 and TRBJ2-7, with TRBD2 matching 9 bases. Trimming cost V 3 bases and J 5 bases; bases outside gene matches: 5. There are 14 residues in the CDR3. CDR3: CASSFQSSGNEQYF. The CDR3 DNA reads as TGTGCCAGCAGTTTTCAATCTAGCGGGAACGAGCAGTACTTC.